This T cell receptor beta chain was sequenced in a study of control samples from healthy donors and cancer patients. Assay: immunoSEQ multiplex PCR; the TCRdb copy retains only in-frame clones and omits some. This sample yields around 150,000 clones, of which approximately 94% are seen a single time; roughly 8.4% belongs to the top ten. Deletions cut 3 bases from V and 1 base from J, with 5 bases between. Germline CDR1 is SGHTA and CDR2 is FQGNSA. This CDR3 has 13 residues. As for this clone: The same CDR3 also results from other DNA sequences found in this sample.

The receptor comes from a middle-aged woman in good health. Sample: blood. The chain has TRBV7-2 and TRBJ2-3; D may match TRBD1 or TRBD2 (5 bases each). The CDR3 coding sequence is TGTGCCAGCAGCTTGGGGGGCACAGATACGCAGTATTTT. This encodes CASSLGGTDTQYF.